This paragraph reports one TCR beta chain. This entry is derived from a study of blood T cell repertoires in COVID-19. Study context: Samples of COVID-19 (acute and convalescent) were obtained from the United States, Italy and Spain. Sample material is recorded as cDNA or gDNA derived from T cells, B-cell-depleted T cells, or PBMCs.

Original data processing: Estimated nucleated cell counts came from reference gene primer amplification. Clones were sequenced by immunoSEQ multiplex PCR, and TCRdb holds only the in-frame ones, with some missing. That table supplies the V and J calls and clone size; D and trimming were determined from the DNA. The sample yields about 69,000 clones, around 89% seen once. Trimming left V 3 bases short and J 3 bases short, with 6 bases between. CDR3 length: 12 residues. Germline-derived CDR1 and CDR2 are SGHNT and YENEEA. The chain joins TRBV11-3 to TRBJ2-7; D ambiguous. The receptor comes from a man over 45 with acute or convalescent COVID-19. Sequences were obtained from peripheral blood. The CDR3 DNA follows: TGTGCCAGCAGCTTTTATAGCTACGAGCAGTACTTC. Residues: CASSFYSYEQYF.